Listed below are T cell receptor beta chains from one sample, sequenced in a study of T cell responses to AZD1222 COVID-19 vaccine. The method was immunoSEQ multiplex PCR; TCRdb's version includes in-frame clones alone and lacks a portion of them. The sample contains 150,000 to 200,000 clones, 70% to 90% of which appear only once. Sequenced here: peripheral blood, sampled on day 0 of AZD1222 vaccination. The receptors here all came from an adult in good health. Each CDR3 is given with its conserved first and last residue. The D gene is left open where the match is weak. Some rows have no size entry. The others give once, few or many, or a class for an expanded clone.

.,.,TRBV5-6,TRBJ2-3,CASSLAGISTDTQYF,TGTGCCAGCAGCTTGGCCGGCATTAGCACAGATACGCAGTATTTT
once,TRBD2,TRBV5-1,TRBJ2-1,CASSWGLAGGNENNEQFF,TGCGCCAGCAGCTGGGGACTAGCGGGGGGGAACGAAAACAATGAGCAGTTCTTC
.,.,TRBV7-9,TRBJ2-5,CASTKSMGKETQYF,TGTGCCAGCACGAAAAGCATGGGGAAGGAGACCCAGTACTTC
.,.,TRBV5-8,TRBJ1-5,CASSFAPYNQPQHF,TGTGCCAGCAGCTTTGCTCCTTACAATCAGCCCCAGCATTTT
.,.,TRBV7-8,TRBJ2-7,CASSSLGLSYEQYF,TGTGCCAGCAGCTCCCTCGGGCTGTCCTACGAGCAGTACTTC
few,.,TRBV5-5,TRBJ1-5,CASSTDRFGQPQHF,TGTGCCAGCAGCACCGACAGGTTCGGGCAGCCCCAGCATTTT
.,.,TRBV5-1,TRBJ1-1,CASSLLVENTEAFF,TGCGCCAGCAGCTTACTAGTGGAGAACACTGAAGCTTTCTTT
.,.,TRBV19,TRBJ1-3,CASGSSNTIYF,TGTGCCTCAGGGAGTTCAAACACCATATATTTT
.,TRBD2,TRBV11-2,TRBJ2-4,CASSLEPTSGWGQYF,TGTGCCAGCAGCTTAGAGCCGACTAGCGGGTGGGGTCAGTACTTC
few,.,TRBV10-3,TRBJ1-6,CAISESGLAGNSPLHF,TGTGCCATCAGTGAGTCGGGGTTGGCTGGAAATTCACCCCTCCACTTT
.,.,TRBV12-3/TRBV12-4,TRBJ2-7,CASSLVKHYEQYF,TGTGCCAGCAGTTTGGTCAAACACTACGAGCAGTACTTC
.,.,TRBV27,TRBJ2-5,CASSLSAVYQETQYF,TGTGCCAGCAGTTTATCGGCAGTGTACCAAGAGACCCAGTACTTC
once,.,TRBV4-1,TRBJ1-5,CASSQVAPDGNQPQHF,TGCGCCAGCAGCCAAGTAGCCCCGGACGGCAATCAGCCCCAGCATTTT
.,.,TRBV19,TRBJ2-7,CATATGAYEQYF,TGTGCCACCGCGACAGGAGCCTACGAGCAGTACTTC
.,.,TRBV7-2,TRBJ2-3,CASSLDGPLDTQYF,TGTGCCAGCAGCTTAGACGGACCCCTTGATACGCAGTATTTT
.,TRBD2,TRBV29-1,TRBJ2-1,CSVDGLAGNEQFF,TGCAGCGTTGACGGACTAGCGGGGAATGAGCAGTTCTTC
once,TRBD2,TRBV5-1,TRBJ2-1,CASSGDSGGPYNEQFF,TGCGCCAGCAGCGGAGATAGCGGGGGCCCCTACAATGAGCAGTTCTTC
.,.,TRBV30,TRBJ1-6,CAWSREGASYNSPLHF,TGTGCCTGGAGCAGGGAGGGAGCCTCCTATAATTCACCCCTCCACTTT
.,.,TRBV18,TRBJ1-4,CASSLGTRNEKLFF,TGTGCCAGCTCACTCGGGACACGTAATGAAAAACTGTTTTTT
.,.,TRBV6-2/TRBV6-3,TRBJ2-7,CASSRQADYEQYF,TGTGCCAGCAGTCGACAGGCGGACTACGAGCAGTACTTC
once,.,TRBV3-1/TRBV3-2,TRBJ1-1,CASTQSGPRFRAFF,TGTGCCAGCACTCAATCGGGGCCCCGGTTCCGAGCTTTCTTT
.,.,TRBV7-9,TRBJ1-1,CASSLFPPGFEAFF,TGTGCCAGCAGCTTATTCCCACCAGGGTTTGAAGCTTTCTTT